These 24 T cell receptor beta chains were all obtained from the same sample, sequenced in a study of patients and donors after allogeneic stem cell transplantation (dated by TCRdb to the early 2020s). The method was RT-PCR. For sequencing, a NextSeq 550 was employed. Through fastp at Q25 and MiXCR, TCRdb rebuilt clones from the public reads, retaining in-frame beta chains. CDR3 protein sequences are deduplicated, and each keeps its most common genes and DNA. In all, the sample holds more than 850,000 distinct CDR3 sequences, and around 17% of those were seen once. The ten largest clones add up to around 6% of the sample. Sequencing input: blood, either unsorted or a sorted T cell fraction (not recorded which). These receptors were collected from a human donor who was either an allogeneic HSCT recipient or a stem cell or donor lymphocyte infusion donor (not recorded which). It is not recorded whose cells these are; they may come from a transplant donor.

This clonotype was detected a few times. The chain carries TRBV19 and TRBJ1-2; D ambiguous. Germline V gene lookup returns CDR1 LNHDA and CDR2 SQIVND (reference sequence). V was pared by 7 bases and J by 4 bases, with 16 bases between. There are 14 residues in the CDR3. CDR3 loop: CASKAVTGAYGYTF. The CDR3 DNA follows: TGTGCCAGTAAGGCCGTCACGGGAGCCTATGGCTACACCTTC.

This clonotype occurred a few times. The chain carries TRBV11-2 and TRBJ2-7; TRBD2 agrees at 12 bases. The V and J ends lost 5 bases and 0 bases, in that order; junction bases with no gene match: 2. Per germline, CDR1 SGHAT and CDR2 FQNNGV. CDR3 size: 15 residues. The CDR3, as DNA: TGTGCCAGCAGCACGACTAGCGGGAGCTCCTACGAGCAGTACTTC. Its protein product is CASSTTSGSSYEQYF.

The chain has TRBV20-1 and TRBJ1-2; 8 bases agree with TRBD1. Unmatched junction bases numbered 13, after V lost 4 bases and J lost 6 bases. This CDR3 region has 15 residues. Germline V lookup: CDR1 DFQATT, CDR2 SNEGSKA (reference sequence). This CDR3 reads CSATDLRTGRHGYTF. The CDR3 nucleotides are TGCAGTGCTACCGACCTAAGGACAGGGCGGCATGGCTACACCTTC.

The CDR3 loop is CSARVLGNYGYTF. The DNA of the CDR3 is TGCAGTGCTAGAGTTTTGGGGAACTATGGCTACACCTTC. The rearrangement joins TRBV20-1 to TRBJ1-2; D ambiguous. V gave up 1 base and J gave up 2 bases, with 8 bases separating them. The CDR3 contains 13 residues. In germline, CDR1 is DFQATT, CDR2 SNEGSKA (reference sequence).

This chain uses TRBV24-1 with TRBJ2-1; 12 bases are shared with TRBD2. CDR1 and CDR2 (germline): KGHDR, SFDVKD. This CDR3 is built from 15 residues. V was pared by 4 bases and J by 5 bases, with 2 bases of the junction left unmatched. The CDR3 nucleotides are TGTGCCACCAGTGAACCTAGCGGGGGGGACAATGAGCAGTTCTTC. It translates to CATSEPSGGDNEQFF.

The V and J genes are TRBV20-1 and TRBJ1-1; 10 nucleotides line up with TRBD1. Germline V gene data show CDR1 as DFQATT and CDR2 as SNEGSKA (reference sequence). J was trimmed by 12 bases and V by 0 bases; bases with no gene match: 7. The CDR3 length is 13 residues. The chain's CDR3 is CSARDRQGAMTFF. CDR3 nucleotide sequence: TGCAGTGCTAGAGACAGACAGGGGGCTATGACTTTCTTT.

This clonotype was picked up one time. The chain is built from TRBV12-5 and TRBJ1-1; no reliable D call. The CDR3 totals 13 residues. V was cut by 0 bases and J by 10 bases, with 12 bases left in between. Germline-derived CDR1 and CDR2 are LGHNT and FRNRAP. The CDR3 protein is CASGLVRSGVAFF. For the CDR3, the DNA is TGTGCTAGTGGTTTGGTACGCTCGGGAGTAGCTTTCTTT.

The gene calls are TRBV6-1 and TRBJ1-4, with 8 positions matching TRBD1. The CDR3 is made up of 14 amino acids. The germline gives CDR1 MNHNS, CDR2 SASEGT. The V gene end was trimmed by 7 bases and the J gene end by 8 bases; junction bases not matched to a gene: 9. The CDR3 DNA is TGTGCCAGCACCGTAGACAGGGGAAACGAAAAACTGTTTTTT. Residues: CASTVDRGNEKLFF.

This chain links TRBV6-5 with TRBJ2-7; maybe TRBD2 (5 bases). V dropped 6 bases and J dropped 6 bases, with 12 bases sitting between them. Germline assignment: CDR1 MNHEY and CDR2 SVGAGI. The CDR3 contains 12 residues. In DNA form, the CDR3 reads TGTGCCAGCAGCAACCGAGGGAGCGAGCAGTACTTC. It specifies CASSNRGSEQYF.

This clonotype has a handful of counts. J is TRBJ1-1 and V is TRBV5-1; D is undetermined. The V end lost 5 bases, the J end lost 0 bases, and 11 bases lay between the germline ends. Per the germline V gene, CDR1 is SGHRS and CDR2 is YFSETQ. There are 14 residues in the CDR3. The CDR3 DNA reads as TGCGCCAGCAGGGAGGTTCTGATGAACACTGAAGCTTTCTTT. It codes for CASREVLMNTEAFF.

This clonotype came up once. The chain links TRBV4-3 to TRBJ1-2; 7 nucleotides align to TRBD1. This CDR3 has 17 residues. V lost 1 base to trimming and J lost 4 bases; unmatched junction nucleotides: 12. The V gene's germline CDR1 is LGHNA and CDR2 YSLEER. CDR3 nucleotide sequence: TGCGCCAGCAGCCAAGTAGCAGGGGGATCTCCTTTCTATGGCTACACCTTC. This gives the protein CASSQVAGGSPFYGYTF.

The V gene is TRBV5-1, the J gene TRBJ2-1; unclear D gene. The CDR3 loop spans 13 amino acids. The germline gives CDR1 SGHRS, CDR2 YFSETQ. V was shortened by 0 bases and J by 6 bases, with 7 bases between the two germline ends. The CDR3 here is CASSLAETNEQFF. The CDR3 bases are TGCGCCAGCAGCTTGGCAGAAACCAATGAGCAGTTCTTC.

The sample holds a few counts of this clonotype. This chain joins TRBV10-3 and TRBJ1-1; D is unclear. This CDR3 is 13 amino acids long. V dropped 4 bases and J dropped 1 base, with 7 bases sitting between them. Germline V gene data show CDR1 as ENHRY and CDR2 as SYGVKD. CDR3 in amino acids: CAISGRGNTEAFF. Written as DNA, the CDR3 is TGTGCCATCAGTGGGCGGGGGAACACTGAAGCTTTCTTT.

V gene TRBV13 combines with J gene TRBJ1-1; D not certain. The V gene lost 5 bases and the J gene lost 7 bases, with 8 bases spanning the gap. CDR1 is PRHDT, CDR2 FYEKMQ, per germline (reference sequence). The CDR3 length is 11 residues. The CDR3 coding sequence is TGTGCCAGCAGCATTAAGGATGAAGCTTTCTTT. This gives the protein CASSIKDEAFF.

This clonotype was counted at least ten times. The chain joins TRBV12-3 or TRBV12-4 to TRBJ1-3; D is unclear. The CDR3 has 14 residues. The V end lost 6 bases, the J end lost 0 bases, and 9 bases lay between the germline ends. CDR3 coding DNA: TGTGCCAGCAGACTGGTCTACTCTGGAAACACCATATATTTT. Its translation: CASRLVYSGNTIYF.

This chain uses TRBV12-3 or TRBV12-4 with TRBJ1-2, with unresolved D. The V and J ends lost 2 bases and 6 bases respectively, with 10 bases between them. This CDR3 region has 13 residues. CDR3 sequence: CASSLFQKDGYTF. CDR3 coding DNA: TGTGCCAGCAGTTTATTCCAAAAAGATGGCTACACCTTC.

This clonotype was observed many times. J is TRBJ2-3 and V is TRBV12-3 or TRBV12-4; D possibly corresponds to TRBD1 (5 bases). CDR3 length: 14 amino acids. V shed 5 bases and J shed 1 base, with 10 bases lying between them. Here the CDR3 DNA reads TGTGCCAGCAGTCACTCCAGGGGCACAGATACGCAGTATTTT. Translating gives CASSHSRGTDTQYF.

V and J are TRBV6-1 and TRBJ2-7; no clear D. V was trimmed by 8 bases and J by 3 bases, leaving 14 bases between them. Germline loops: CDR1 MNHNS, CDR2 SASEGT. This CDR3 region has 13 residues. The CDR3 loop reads CASGRAWNYEQYF. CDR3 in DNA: TGTGCCAGCGGCCGGGCCTGGAACTACGAGCAGTACTTC.

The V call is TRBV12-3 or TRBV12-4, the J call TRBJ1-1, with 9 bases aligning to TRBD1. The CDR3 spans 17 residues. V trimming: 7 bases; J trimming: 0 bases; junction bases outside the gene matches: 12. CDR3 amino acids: CASIPWDREGVNTEAFF. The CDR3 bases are TGTGCCAGCATACCCTGGGACAGGGAGGGGGTGAACACTGAAGCTTTCTTT.

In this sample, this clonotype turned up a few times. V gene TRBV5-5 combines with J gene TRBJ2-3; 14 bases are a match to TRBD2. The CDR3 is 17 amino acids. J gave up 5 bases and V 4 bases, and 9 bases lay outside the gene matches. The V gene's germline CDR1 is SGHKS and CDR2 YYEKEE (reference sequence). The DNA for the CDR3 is TGTGCCAGCAGCCAAAAGGGACTAGCGGGAGTGGTAGATACGCAGTATTTT. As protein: CASSQKGLAGVVDTQYF.

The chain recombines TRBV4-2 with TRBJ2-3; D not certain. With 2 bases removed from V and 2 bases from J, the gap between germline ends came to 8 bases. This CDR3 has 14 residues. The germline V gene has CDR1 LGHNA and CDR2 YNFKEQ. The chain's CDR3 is CASSQQHSTDTQYF. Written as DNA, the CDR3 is TGTGCCAGCAGCCAACAGCACTCCACAGATACGCAGTATTTT.

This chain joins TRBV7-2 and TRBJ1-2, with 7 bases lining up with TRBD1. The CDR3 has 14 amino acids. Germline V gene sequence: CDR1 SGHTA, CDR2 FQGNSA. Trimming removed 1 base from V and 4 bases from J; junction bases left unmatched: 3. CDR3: CASSLGGTAYGYTF. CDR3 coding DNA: TGTGCCAGCAGCTTAGGGGGGACAGCCTATGGCTACACCTTC.

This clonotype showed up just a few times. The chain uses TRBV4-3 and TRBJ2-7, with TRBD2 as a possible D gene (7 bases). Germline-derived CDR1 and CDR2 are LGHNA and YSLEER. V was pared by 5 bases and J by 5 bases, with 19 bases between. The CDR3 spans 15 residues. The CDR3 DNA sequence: TGCGCCAGCAGCACTATTAGGGGGGGGCGGGACGAGCAGTACTTC. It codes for CASSTIRGGRDEQYF.

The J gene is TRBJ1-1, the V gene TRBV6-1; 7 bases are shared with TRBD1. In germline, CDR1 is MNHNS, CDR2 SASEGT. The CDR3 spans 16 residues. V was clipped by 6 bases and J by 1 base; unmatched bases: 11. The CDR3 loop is CASSRTAGGRNTEAFF. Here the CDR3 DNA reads TGTGCCAGCAGCAGAACTGCAGGGGGGAGGAACACTGAAGCTTTCTTT.